What follows are 19 T cell receptor beta chains derived from one specimen sequenced in a study of regulatory T cells in long-lasting Graves disease (dated by TCRdb to the early 2020s). Read against the paper, the sample's time point label means: newly diagnosed GD, antithyroid drugs for less than 3 months. For both TCR sequencing and RNA sequencing, RNA was extracted from PBMCs using TRIzol. Library preparation used multiplex PCR. These reads were obtained on an Illumina HiSeq 4000. TCR beta libraries were built with iRepertoire HTBI primers and Arm-PCR amplification of CDR3 regions. TCRdb itself trimmed the public reads at Q25 with fastp, ran MiXCR and retained productive beta chains. When rows share a CDR3 protein, they turn into one entry using the most common DNA and genes. The sample table lists 560,000 or so distinct CDR3 sequences, 15% to 20% of them with a count of one. Of the sample, around 12% falls within the top ten clones.

These data also featured in a second study, about T cells in Graves' hyperthyroidism and ophthalmopathy.

The specimen was peripheral blood mononuclear cells (PBMCs), collected at new diagnosis, from a patient treated with antithyroid drugs. The receptors originated from a man younger than 30 with Graves disease. Donor details come from another sample of the same person, matched by shared clones.

This clonotype came up a few times. V gene TRBV20-1 combines with J gene TRBJ2-3; D gene uncertain. V lost 1 base and J lost 0, with 8 bases in between. The CDR3 contains 14 residues. Germline V gives CDR1 DFQATT, CDR2 SNEGSKA (reference sequence). CDR3 sequence (DNA): TGCAGTGCTAGAGCGGTACCTAGCACAGATACGCAGTATTTT. Translated, it gives CSARAVPSTDTQYF.

This clonotype has at least ten counts. The chain combines TRBV6-1 with TRBJ2-7; 9 bases are shared with TRBD1. The CDR3 totals 13 residues. With 8 bases clipped from V and 5 bases from J, the junction kept 7 bases outside the gene matches. The germline gives CDR1 MNHNS, CDR2 SASEGT. Here the CDR3 reads CASAGTGIHEQYF. CDR3 coding DNA: TGTGCCAGCGCCGGGACAGGGATCCACGAGCAGTACTTC.

At least ten counts were recorded for this clonotype. The rearrangement joins TRBV12-3 or TRBV12-4 to TRBJ2-3; a weak D match, TRBD2 (5 bases). Trimming pared 2 bases from V and 6 bases from J, leaving 9 bases between. The CDR3 consists of 13 residues. For the CDR3, the DNA is TGTGCCAGCAGTTTACTGGGCGGGGATACGCAGTATTTT. Amino acids: CASSLLGGDTQYF.

The V call is TRBV5-1, the J call TRBJ2-1, with D possibly matching TRBD1 (5 bases). Trimming stripped 5 bases from V and 10 bases from J, with 13 bases between. The CDR3 covers 12 residues. CDR1 SGHRS and CDR2 YFSETQ come from the germline V gene. In DNA form, the CDR3 reads TGCGCCAGCAGGTCAGGGTACGAGGAGCAGTTCTTC. This codes for CASRSGYEEQFF.

In this sample, this clonotype turned up many times. The CDR3 DNA follows: TGTGCCAGCAGCTTAGGGACAGGGGGCGAGGAGACCCAGTACTTC. This translates into CASSLGTGGEETQYF. J is TRBJ2-5 and V is TRBV7-9; TRBD1 matches at 11 bases. CDR1 and CDR2 (germline): SEHNR, FQNEAQ (reference sequence). The V and J ends lost 1 base and 5 bases, in that order; junction bases with no gene match: 3. This CDR3 is built from 15 residues.

V usage is TRBV6-1 and J usage is TRBJ2-1, with TRBD2 matching over 10 bases. This CDR3 contains 14 residues. CDR1 MNHNS and CDR2 SASEGT come from the germline V gene. Trimming cost V 10 bases and J 9 bases; bases outside gene matches: 12. Written as DNA, the CDR3 is TGTGCCACTGCGTCTAGCGGGAGTCTCGCTGAGCAGTTCTTC. Its protein is CATASSGSLAEQFF.

The rearrangement uses TRBV20-1 and TRBJ2-1; D gene ambiguous. V lost 5 bases, J lost 0 bases, and 14 bases lay in between. Germline values: CDR1 DFQATT, CDR2 SNEGSKA (reference sequence). There are 15 residues in the CDR3. CDR3 nucleotides: TGCAGTGCTCGTGGCGTCGAGAGCTCCTACAATGAGCAGTTCTTC. It yields the protein CSARGVESSYNEQFF.

This clonotype was detected a few times. The CDR3 region is CSASVGGGGNEQFF. The CDR3 nucleotides read TGCAGTGCTAGCGTCGGAGGGGGGGGCAATGAGCAGTTCTTC. V and J are TRBV20-1 and TRBJ2-1; D might be TRBD2 (7 bases). The CDR3 totals 14 residues. Trimming took 3 bases from V and 6 from J, leaving 15 bases between them. Germline-derived CDR1 and CDR2 are DFQATT and SNEGSKA (reference sequence).

Only a few counts were recorded for this clonotype. The V and J genes are TRBV20-1 and TRBJ2-4, with 15 bases identical to TRBD2. Trimming at V came to 0 bases and at J to 2 bases, leaving 5 bases not matched to a gene. Germline lookup yields CDR1 DFQATT and CDR2 SNEGSKA (reference sequence). The CDR3 runs to 18 residues. The CDR3 here is CSARDSGLAGGSKNIQYF. The CDR3 bases are TGCAGTGCTAGAGATTCAGGACTAGCGGGAGGGTCCAAAAACATTCAGTACTTC.

This chain uses TRBV6-5 with TRBJ2-1; 9 nucleotides line up with TRBD1. This CDR3 has 15 residues. The J segment lost 7 bases and the V segment lost 3 bases, leaving 7 bases of the junction unmatched. The germline V gene has CDR1 MNHEY and CDR2 SVGAGI. CDR3 loop: CASSYETGGGNEQFF. The CDR3 DNA reads TGTGCCAGCAGTTATGAGACAGGGGGAGGGAATGAGCAGTTCTTC.

This clonotype turned up a few times. This chain links TRBV20-1 with TRBJ1-2; 10 positions match TRBD1. This CDR3 comprises 12 residues. J gave up 8 bases and V 1 base, and 1 base lay outside the gene matches. Germline CDR1 is DFQATT and CDR2 is SNEGSKA (reference sequence). The CDR3 loop reads CSARGDRGGYTF. CDR3 coding DNA: TGCAGTGCTAGAGGGGACAGGGGAGGCTACACCTTC.

This chain uses TRBV20-1 with TRBJ1-5, with 8 nucleotides matching TRBD1. The germline V gene has CDR1 DFQATT and CDR2 SNEGSKA (reference sequence). Germline trimming cut 7 bases from V and 0 bases from J; bases unmatched to any gene: 29. The CDR3 loop spans 22 amino acids. CDR3 protein: CSVAKKGPGGSEAVYSNQPQHF. Written as DNA, the CDR3 is TGCAGTGTCGCGAAGAAAGGGCCAGGGGGCTCGGAGGCGGTTTATAGCAATCAGCCCCAGCATTTT.

The rearrangement uses TRBV19 and TRBJ2-2; TRBD1 matches 7 bases. The V segment lost 5 bases and the J segment 5 bases; nucleotides outside the gene matches: 5. CDR1 is LNHDA, CDR2 SQIVND, per germline (reference sequence). There are 14 residues in the CDR3. The CDR3 DNA follows: TGTGCCAGTAGTTCGACAGGGCCGACCGGGGAGCTGTTTTTT. It translates to CASSSTGPTGELFF.

This clonotype was recorded many times. V and J are TRBV20-1 and TRBJ1-2; no firm D call. This CDR3 region has 13 residues. Germline V gene data show CDR1 as DFQATT and CDR2 as SNEGSKA (reference sequence). V gave up 6 bases and J gave up 2 bases, with 13 bases separating them. CDR3 bases: TGCAGTGCGCCGGATGAAGGGAACTATGGCTACACCTTC. Amino acids: CSAPDEGNYGYTF.

The rearrangement joins TRBV20-1 to TRBJ2-5, with TRBD1 identical over 8 bases. The CDR3 extends over 14 amino acids. V gave up 6 bases and J gave up 4 bases; unmatched junction bases: 10. Germline CDR1 DFQATT, CDR2 SNEGSKA (reference sequence). CDR3 nucleotides: TGCAGTGCAACGACAGGGGTAACAGGAGAGACCCAGTACTTC. Translation: CSATTGVTGETQYF.

There are many counts of this clonotype. J is TRBJ1-1 and V is TRBV11-2; D may be TRBD1 (6 bases). The germline V and J ends were trimmed by 4 bases and 3 bases, with 9 bases remaining between them. This CDR3 is built from 13 residues. Per germline, CDR1 SGHAT and CDR2 FQNNGV. DNA of the CDR3: TGTGCCAGCAGCTCCACAGGGCACACTGAAGCTTTCTTT. Translating it yields CASSSTGHTEAFF.

This clonotype was counted many times. The rearrangement uses TRBV12-3 or TRBV12-4 and TRBJ1-2; D uncertain. The V end was cut by 5 bases, the J end by 5 bases, with 12 bases between. This CDR3 contains 13 residues. The CDR3 is CASSIRDSYGYTF. In DNA, the CDR3 is TGTGCCAGCAGTATTAGGGATTCGTATGGCTACACCTTC.

This clonotype was recorded many times. V gene TRBV2 combines with J gene TRBJ1-5; 9 bases line up with TRBD1. The V gene end was trimmed by 8 bases and the J gene end by 1 base; junction bases not matched to a gene: 6. CDR1 and CDR2 (germline): SNHLY, FYNNEI. The CDR3 contains 15 residues. CDR3 in DNA: TGTGCCAGCCGGCCGGACAGGGGAAGCAATCAGCCCCAGCATTTT. Translated: CASRPDRGSNQPQHF.

The chain couples TRBV19 to TRBJ2-3, with 7 bases lining up with TRBD1. With 4 bases clipped from V and 5 bases from J, the junction kept 3 bases outside the gene matches. The CDR3 loop spans 13 amino acids. Germline values: CDR1 LNHDA, CDR2 SQIVND (reference sequence). The CDR3 region has the DNA TGTGCCAGTAGTAAAGACAGGGTAGATACGCAGTATTTT. It is translated as CASSKDRVDTQYF.